This T cell receptor (beta chain) was sequenced for a study of blood T cell repertoires in COVID-19. TCRdb's copy holds only in-frame clones and misses some; the assay was immunoSEQ multiplex PCR. The data hold a few hundred thousand clones, with less than 85% observed a single time. V dropped 6 bases and J dropped 5; count of bases not matched to a gene: 12. The CDR3 sequence is 15 residues long. Germline V gene sequence: CDR1 SGDLS, CDR2 YYNGEE. V usage is TRBV9 and J usage is TRBJ2-5; 8 bases align to TRBD2. The receptor was derived from a man aged 40-55 years who had recovered from COVID-19. The sample was PBMCs or T cells enriched from blood (not recorded which). The DNA of the CDR3 is TGTGCCAGCAACACCGGGACTAGTCTGGATGAGACCCAGTACTTC. Translating gives CASNTGTSLDETQYF.